Presented here are 8 T cell receptor beta chains from one specimen sequenced in a study of T-cell reconstitution after alpha-beta-depleted transplantation in children. A TCRbeta library incorporating unique molecular identifiers was prepared. TCRdb fed the PCR reads into MiXCR, producing one record per CDR3 protein. In the table there are about 610,000 distinct CDR3 sequences, over 20% of which are singletons. Sample: PBMCs, taken before TCRalphabeta/CD19-depleted stem cell transplant. These receptors were obtained from a boy younger than two with Wiskott-Aldrich syndrome, due to receive a stem cell transplant.

Many counts were recorded for this clonotype. The genes are TRBV9 and TRBJ2-1; 8 bases are shared with TRBD2. The CDR3 spans 15 residues. The junction had 2 bases not matched to a gene; V was cut back by 2 bases and J by 1 base. The germline CDR1 and CDR2 sequences are SGDLS and YYNGEE. This CDR3 reads CASSVSGTSYNEQFF. DNA of the CDR3: TGTGCCAGCAGCGTTAGCGGGACTTCCTACAATGAGCAGTTCTTC.

This clonotype has only a few counts. V usage is TRBV7-9 and J usage is TRBJ1-1; weak D call: TRBD1 (5 bases). V shed 3 bases and J shed 6 bases, with 11 bases lying between them. CDR1 SEHNR and CDR2 FQNEAQ come from the germline V gene (reference sequence). The CDR3 has 13 amino acids. CDR3 DNA: TGTGCCAGCAGCTTCGGGGCAGGCGCTGAAGCTTTCTTT. It is translated as CASSFGAGAEAFF.

This clonotype was recorded a few times. The chain joins TRBV7-3 to TRBJ2-1; 7 bases are a match to TRBD1. The CDR3 is 18 amino acids. CDR1 SGHTA and CDR2 FQGTGA come from the germline V gene. Trimming took 1 base from V and 3 from J; bases not matched to a gene: 12. The CDR3 DNA sequence: TGTGCCAGCAGCTTAAACCCACCCAGGCAGGGGGTCTACAATGAGCAGTTCTTC. Its protein product is CASSLNPPRQGVYNEQFF. Full variable domain (missing parts from reference TRBV7-3 and TRBJ2-1): GAGVSQTPSNKVTEKGKYVELRCDPISGHTALYWYRQSLGQGPEFLIYFQGTGAADDSGLPNDRFFAVRPEGSVSTLKIQRTERGDSAVYLCASSLNPPRQGVYNEQFFGPGTRLTVL.

This chain connects TRBV9 to TRBJ2-5, with D maybe TRBD1 (6 bases). The CDR3 sequence is 16 residues long. Germline CDR1 SGDLS, CDR2 YYNGEE. The germline V and J ends were trimmed by 2 bases and 5 bases, with 19 bases remaining between them. CDR3 DNA: TGTGCCAGCAGCGTTTCAGGGGTAGGGGGACACGAGACCCAGTACTTC. It encodes CASSVSGVGGHETQYF. Complete variable domain (other parts from reference TRBV9 and TRBJ2-5): DSGVTQTPKHLITATGQRVTLRCSPRSGDLSVYWYQQSLDQGLQFLIQYYNGEERAKGNILERFSAQQFPDLHSELNLSSLELGDSALYFCASSVSGVGGHETQYFGPGTRLLVL.

The V call is TRBV6-1, the J call TRBJ1-5, with unresolved D. Looked up from germline, CDR1 is MNHNS and CDR2 is SASEGT. V was pared by 7 bases and J by 2 bases, with 18 bases between. The CDR3 runs 16 residues. The CDR3 region has the DNA TGTGCCAGCAAACATACTGGACTTTGGGGCAATCAGCCCCAGCATTTT. As protein: CASKHTGLWGNQPQHF.

The chain combines TRBV20-1 with TRBJ2-1, with D possibly TRBD2 on 6 matching bases. Germline V gene lookup returns CDR1 DFQATT and CDR2 SNEGSKA (reference sequence). The CDR3 runs to 15 residues. With 3 bases removed from V and 3 bases from J, the gap between germline ends came to 15 bases. CDR3 sequence reads: CSARGRTTLYNEQFF. The CDR3 DNA sequence: TGCAGTGCTAGGGGAAGGACTACCCTCTACAATGAGCAGTTCTTC.

This clonotype was found a few times. The chain couples TRBV28 to TRBJ1-5; 9 nucleotides align to TRBD1. The junction had 9 bases not matched to a gene; V was cut back by 2 bases and J by 4 bases. Germline V gene lookup returns CDR1 MDHEN and CDR2 SYDVKM. The CDR3 length is 17 residues. CDR3 protein: CASSLMGTGGRNQPQHF. The CDR3 DNA follows: TGTGCCAGCAGTTTAATGGGAACAGGGGGCCGGAATCAGCCCCAGCATTTT.

The chain links TRBV6-1 to TRBJ2-1; weak D call: TRBD1 (6 bases). Germline V gene data show CDR1 as MNHNS and CDR2 as SASEGT. The ends were cut back, 6 bases at V and 2 bases at J, with 11 bases in the middle. This CDR3 is built from 14 residues. CDR3: CASRLGGAYNEQFF. The DNA for the CDR3 is TGTGCCAGCAGGCTAGGGGGAGCCTACAATGAGCAGTTCTTC.